Listed here are 21 T cell receptor beta chains from one sample, sequenced in a study of cytomegalovirus exposure and HLA in healthy donors. This PCR relied on a set of 60 Vbeta primers and 13 Jbeta primers. Clones were sequenced by immunoSEQ multiplex PCR, and TCRdb holds only the in-frame ones, with some missing. This sample has 150,000 to 200,000 clones, with around 80% found just once. Material: PBMCs. The receptors derive from a woman in her twenties or thirties in good health and CMV-seronegative.

The chain has TRBV7-6 and TRBJ2-2, with 7 bases lining up with TRBD1. The V and J ends lost 5 bases and 1 base, in that order; junction bases with no gene match: 4. CDR1 and CDR2 (germline): SGHVS, FNYEAQ. The CDR3 is 15 residues long. CDR3: CASSPGTENTGELFF. As DNA, the CDR3 is TGTGCCAGCAGCCCTGGGACAGAGAACACCGGGGAGCTGTTTTTT.

The gene calls are TRBV30 and TRBJ2-2, with a weak D call TRBD2 (5 bases). The germline V gene encodes CDR1 GTSNPN and CDR2 SVGIG (reference sequence). This CDR3 spans 13 amino acids. The CDR3 sequence: CIIGTGVDGELFF. CDR3 in DNA: TGTATAATAGGCACCGGGGTTGACGGGGAGCTGTTTTTT.

This clone was seen once. V is TRBV19 and J is TRBJ1-1; 8 bases line up with TRBD1. There are 14 residues in the CDR3. The V gene end was trimmed by 4 bases and the J gene end by 7 bases; junction bases not matched to a gene: 8. CDR1 LNHDA and CDR2 SQIVND come from the germline V gene (reference sequence). The CDR3 region has the DNA TGTGCCAGTAGTACAACAGGGGGGGTCGGTGAAGCTTTCTTT. Residues: CASSTTGGVGEAFF.

This clone occurred a few times. The V call is TRBV19, the J call TRBJ1-1; tentative D call: TRBD1 (5 bases). Per germline, CDR1 LNHDA and CDR2 SQIVND (reference sequence). The V end was cut by 3 bases, the J end by 4 bases, with 9 bases between. The CDR3 covers 13 residues. The DNA for the CDR3 is TGTGCCAGTAGTATCCCAGGGTCCACTGAAGCTTTCTTT. It is translated as CASSIPGSTEAFF.

This clone was observed a handful of times. The chain recombines TRBV11-2 with TRBJ2-5; 8 bases align to TRBD1. Germline CDR1 SGHAT, CDR2 FQNNGV. CDR3 length: 12 residues. The ends lost 8 bases at V and 5 bases at J; junction bases unmatched: 4. The CDR3 protein is CASGQGKETQYF. In DNA, the CDR3 is TGTGCCAGCGGACAGGGAAAGGAGACCCAGTACTTC.

The CDR3 sequence is CASSLGTSSPDEQFF. The DNA of the CDR3 is TGTGCCAGCAGCCTCGGGACTTCTTCTCCGGATGAGCAGTTCTTC. This chain joins TRBV7-6 and TRBJ2-1; TRBD2 is a possible D gene (6 bases). Germline V gene sequence: CDR1 SGHVS, CDR2 FNYEAQ. V lost 5 bases to trimming and J lost 8 bases, with 19 bases between them. The length of the CDR3 is 15 residues. The whole variable domain, filled in from reference TRBV7-6 and TRBJ2-1, reads GAGVSQSPRYKVTKRGQDVALRCDPISGHVSLYWYRQALGQGPEFLTYFNYEAQQDKSGLPNDRFSAERPEGSISTLTIQRTEQRDSAMYRCASSLGTSSPDEQFFGPGTRLTVL.

The rearrangement uses TRBV6-1 and TRBJ1-1; D is possibly TRBD1 (6 bases). Trimming stripped 5 bases from V and 3 bases from J, with 16 bases between. CDR1 MNHNS and CDR2 SASEGT come from the germline V gene. The CDR3 contains 15 residues. As DNA, the CDR3 is TGTGCCAGCAGTTCCACGACAGGCTCGGACACTGAAGCTTTCTTT. Its protein product is CASSSTTGSDTEAFF.

The rearrangement links TRBV2 to TRBJ1-1; possibly TRBD1 for D (6 bases). Germline V CDR1 and CDR2: SNHLY, FYNNEI. CDR3 length: 14 amino acids. With 7 bases removed from V and 2 bases from J, the gap between germline ends came to 14 bases. The CDR3 region is CASKRQAINTEAFF. The CDR3 DNA reads as TGTGCCAGCAAGAGACAGGCGATTAACACTGAAGCTTTCTTT.

A single count supports this clone. The V gene is TRBV29-1, the J gene TRBJ1-1, with D perhaps TRBD1 (6 bases). The V gene lost 8 bases and the J gene lost 6 bases, with 19 bases spanning the gap. Germline V CDR1 and CDR2: SQVTM, ANQGSEA. The CDR3 sequence is 13 residues long. The CDR3 bases are TGCAGCAGCCGGCGGGGGGGCGTACCTGAAGCTTTCTTT. Translating it yields CSSRRGGVPEAFF.

This clone was recorded once. V and J are TRBV7-2 and TRBJ1-3; D gene ambiguous. V was cut by 1 base and J by 3 bases, with 4 bases left in between. The CDR3 extends over 13 amino acids. Per the germline V gene, CDR1 is SGHTA and CDR2 is FQGNSA. For the CDR3, the DNA is TGTGCCAGCAGCTTAGTACATGGAAACACCATATATTTT. It specifies CASSLVHGNTIYF.

This clone was observed a few times. This sequence joins TRBV10-1 and TRBJ1-1; maybe TRBD1 (6 bases). Per the germline V gene, CDR1 is WNHNN and CDR2 is SYGVQD (reference sequence). Trimming stripped 4 bases from V and 8 bases from J, with 8 bases between. The CDR3 is 11 residues long. This CDR3 reads CASSAGQEAFF. CDR3 DNA sequence: TGCGCCAGCAGTGCGGGACAAGAAGCTTTCTTT.

V usage is TRBV2 and J usage is TRBJ2-7; TRBD1 aligns across 7 bases. From germline, CDR1 is SNHLY and CDR2 FYNNEI. The CDR3 has 15 residues. The V gene end was trimmed by 6 bases and the J gene end by 4 bases; junction bases not matched to a gene: 12. The CDR3 DNA reads TGTGCCAGCAGAGTCACAGGGGATCCGCGGTACGAGCAGTACTTC. It encodes CASRVTGDPRYEQYF.

The chain is built from TRBV19 and TRBJ1-2; TRBD1 agrees at 8 bases. This CDR3 comprises 14 residues. Per germline, CDR1 LNHDA and CDR2 SQIVND (reference sequence). Trimming at V came to 5 bases and at J to 4 bases, leaving 6 bases not matched to a gene. CDR3 DNA: TGTGCCAGTAGTCCTGCGACAGGGGCCTATGGCTACACCTTC. This translates into CASSPATGAYGYTF. The full variable domain, completed using reference TRBV19 and TRBJ1-2, is DGGITQSPKYLFRKEGQNVTLSCEQNLNHDAMYWYRQDPGQGLRLIYYSQIVNDFQKGDIAEGYSVSREKKESFPLTVTSAQKNPTAFYLCASSPATGAYGYTFGSGTRLTVV.

A few counts support this clone. The chain joins TRBV5-6 to TRBJ2-5; D not certain. Germline CDR1 is SGHDT and CDR2 is YYEEEE. CDR3 length: 13 amino acids. V gave up 0 bases and J gave up 5 bases, with 8 bases separating them. CDR3 DNA: TGTGCCAGCAGCTTGGGGGCCACGGAGACCCAGTACTTC. Translating it yields CASSLGATETQYF.

The genes are TRBV9 and TRBJ1-2; 8 bases align to TRBD1. Germline loops: CDR1 SGDLS, CDR2 YYNGEE. CDR3 length: 13 residues. J lost 4 bases, V lost 4 bases, and 3 bases had no gene match. The CDR3 DNA reads as TGTGCCAGCAGCTTGGGACAGGTCTATGGCTACACCTTC. This translates into CASSLGQVYGYTF. Full variable domain (rest looked up from reference TRBV9 and TRBJ1-2): DSGVTQTPKHLITATGQRVTLRCSPRSGDLSVYWYQQSLDQGLQFLIQYYNGEERAKGNILERFSAQQFPDLHSELNLSSLELGDSALYFCASSLGQVYGYTFGSGTRLTVV.

The chain is built from TRBV6-1 and TRBJ1-1, with D possibly matching TRBD1 (6 bases). The germline V gene has CDR1 MNHNS and CDR2 SASEGT. CDR3 size: 13 residues. V dropped 4 bases and J dropped 5 bases, with 11 bases sitting between them. The CDR3: CASSGQVGTEAFF. The CDR3 DNA is TGTGCCAGCAGTGGACAGGTGGGAACTGAAGCTTTCTTT.

The chain is built from TRBV4-2 and TRBJ1-1; 7 nucleotides line up with TRBD1. The V gene's germline CDR1 is LGHNA and CDR2 YNFKEQ. V shed 0 bases, J shed 0 bases, and the junction held 7 bases outside the gene matches. The CDR3 has 17 residues. The CDR3 loop reads CASSQETGAGMNTEAFF. As DNA, the CDR3 is TGTGCCAGCAGCCAAGAAACAGGGGCTGGGATGAACACTGAAGCTTTCTTT.

The CDR3 sequence is CASRPTGEVEAFF. The DNA of the CDR3 is TGTGCCAGCAGGCCGACAGGGGAGGTTGAAGCTTTCTTT. V usage is TRBV6-1 and J usage is TRBJ1-1; 8 nucleotides line up with TRBD1. Trimming took 6 bases from V and 7 from J; bases not matched to a gene: 7. The germline V gene encodes CDR1 MNHNS and CDR2 SASEGT. This CDR3 region has 13 residues.

The chain is built from TRBV5-1 and TRBJ2-7; TRBD2 matches 10 bases. The V and J ends lost 4 bases and 0 bases, in that order; junction bases with no gene match: 7. This CDR3 has 16 amino acids. Germline CDR1 SGHRS, CDR2 YFSETQ. CDR3 nucleotides: TGCGCCAGCAGCCCGGGACTAGCGCCCCTCTCCTACGAGCAGTACTTC. Amino acids: CASSPGLAPLSYEQYF.

The chain uses TRBV7-9 and TRBJ2-3; 8 nucleotides align to TRBD2. Germline assignment: CDR1 SEHNR and CDR2 FQNEAQ (reference sequence). This CDR3 has 16 residues. With V trimmed by 1 base and J by 2 bases, 5 bases remained unmatched. The CDR3, as DNA: TGTGCCAGCAGCTTAGTGCGCGGGGGGCCCACAGATACGCAGTATTTT. Protein product: CASSLVRGGPTDTQYF.

The rearrangement uses TRBV5-1 and TRBJ2-1; 11 nucleotides line up with TRBD2. Germline CDR1 SGHRS, CDR2 YFSETQ. The CDR3 is made up of 17 amino acids. V was pared by 2 bases and J by 4 bases, with 8 bases of the junction left unmatched. The DNA of the CDR3 is TGCGCCAGCAGCTTCGGGACTAGCGGATTCCATTACAATGAGCAGTTCTTC. Its protein product is CASSFGTSGFHYNEQFF.